This TCR beta chain originates from a study of CD4+ T cells in melanoma. Whole-study findings and limits: In melanoma, neoantigen-specific CD4+ T cells reportedly differed in differentiation state.

Only in-frame clones appear in the TCRdb table, and some are missing; sequencing was by immunoSEQ multiplex PCR. The sample has almost 15,000 clones, over 70% seen once. The V segment lost 6 bases and the J segment 5 bases; nucleotides outside the gene matches: 6. The CDR3 has 14 residues. From germline, CDR1 is SGHTA and CDR2 FQGNSA. As regards this clone: What it binds is unknown.

The genes are TRBV7-2 and TRBJ1-1, with 10 bases aligning to TRBD1. Sequencing was done on a sample of cells from a culture (not recorded whether cultured in vitro). This clonotype was obtained from a human donor with melanoma. Here the CDR3 reads CASSRQGARTEAFF. In nucleotides, the CDR3 is TGTGCCAGCAGTCGACAGGGGGCGCGAACTGAAGCTTTCTTT.